A selection of T cell receptor beta chains follows, all from one sample in a study of early T cells in non-severe SARS-CoV-2 infection. One entry per CDR3 protein results from TCRdb running MiXCR on the 5' RACE reads. The sample lists fewer than 90,000 distinct CDR3 sequences, more than 13% occurring once. The material sequenced was whole blood. The receptors here all came from an adult who was a healthcare worker with PCR-confirmed SARS-CoV-2 infection or an uninfected control (not recorded which). Each CDR3 is given with its conserved first and last residue. A D gene is named only where the DNA matches it firmly. Rows may omit the clone size; those that give it use once, few, many or a size class.

abundance,v_gene,d_gene,j_gene,CDR3nt,CDR3aa
-,TRBV12-3/TRBV12-4,-,TRBJ2-1,TGTGCCAGCAGTTCCCTACAATATGAGCAGTTCTTC,CASSSLQYEQFF
-,TRBV11-2,-,TRBJ2-3,TGTGCCAGCAGCTTATTGTCGCTTAGCACAGATACGCAGTATTTT,CASSLLSLSTDTQYF
many,TRBV20-1,-,TRBJ1-2,TGCAGTGCTAGATCTTCGGCTGGTCATTATGGCTACACCTTC,CSARSSAGHYGYTF
-,TRBV6-6,-,TRBJ2-2,TGTGCCAGCAGTTACTCTGGGGCAGGGAATAATTTTGAGGAGCTGTTTTTT,CASSYSGAGNNFEELFF
-,TRBV10-3,-,TRBJ2-2,TGTGCCATCAGTGAACCAAGGGCAGGGACGGTGAACACCGGGGAGCTGTTTTTT,CAISEPRAGTVNTGELFF
few,TRBV7-3,-,TRBJ2-5,TGTGCCAGCAGCTTAGGGGTGGGGGAGACCCAGTACTTC,CASSLGVGETQYF
few,TRBV7-2,TRBD1,TRBJ2-5,TGTGCCAGCAGCTTAGCCGGGACAGGGGTTGAGACCCAGTACTTC,CASSLAGTGVETQYF
few,TRBV6-5,-,TRBJ1-1,TGTGCCAGCAGTCCGGGTTGGCGGGGGTCTGAAGCTTTCTTT,CASSPGWRGSEAFF
few,TRBV28,-,TRBJ1-2,TGTGCCAGCAGTTTAAGGTCAGCCTACTATGGCTACACCTTC,CASSLRSAYYGYTF
many,TRBV7-6,TRBD1,TRBJ2-1,TGTGCCAGCAGGCCGGGACAGGGGCCGGGGAATGAGCAGTTCTTC,CASRPGQGPGNEQFF
few,TRBV9,-,TRBJ2-5,TGTGCCAGCAGTGCTAAACTAGCACACCAAGAGACCCAGTACTTC,CASSAKLAHQETQYF
-,TRBV20-1,-,TRBJ2-1,TGCAGTGCTAGAGATCTCCCGGGGCATACTGGCTGGAGCTCCTACAATGAGCAGTTCTTC,CSARDLPGHTGWSSYNEQFF
-,TRBV12-3/TRBV12-4,-,TRBJ1-1,TGTGCCAGCAGTTTTACAGGGCATTGGAACACTGAAGCTTTCTTT,CASSFTGHWNTEAFF
many,TRBV28,-,TRBJ2-2,TGTGCCAGCTACAGTGGGCCGATAAAATTTGGGGAAGTGAACACCGGGGAGCTGTTTTTT,CASYSGPIKFGEVNTGELFF
few,TRBV19,-,TRBJ2-7,TGTGCCAGTAGTACTCGGGGAGGATATCGGGAGCAGTACTTC,CASSTRGGYREQYF
-,TRBV7-3,TRBD1,TRBJ2-2,TGTGCCACGACGACAGGGGCGAACACCGGGGAGCTGTTTTTT,CATTTGANTGELFF
-,TRBV29-1,TRBD1,TRBJ2-1,TGCAGCGTTGAGGGTGCAGGGGGCCCCCGGAGCTCCTACAATGAGCAGTTCTTC,CSVEGAGGPRSSYNEQFF
few,TRBV29-1,-,TRBJ1-1,TGCAGCGTAGGGCGGATGAACACTGAAGCTTTCTTT,CSVGRMNTEAFF
-,TRBV6-4,TRBD1,TRBJ1-6,TGTGCCAGCAATGCCAATTGGGACAGGGGTAATTCACCCCTCCACTTT,CASNANWDRGNSPLHF
many,TRBV20-1,-,TRBJ1-3,TGCAGTGCTAGAGGAGGGGAGGTCGCGGGAAACACCATATATTTT,CSARGGEVAGNTIYF
few,TRBV3-1,-,TRBJ1-2,TGTGCCAGCAGCCCCACAAGATCGGGACTCCCAGGCGCTACCTTC,CASSPTRSGLPGATF
few,TRBV12-3/TRBV12-4,TRBD1,TRBJ1-1,TGTGCCAGCAGCCCAGACTCCAGGGGGCGATTACGGAACACTGAAGCTTTCTTT,CASSPDSRGRLRNTEAFF
many,TRBV6-5,TRBD1,TRBJ1-1,TGTGCCAGCAGTTATGTCTCGACAGGGCGGGTCGTGAACACTGAAGCTTTCTTT,CASSYVSTGRVVNTEAFF
many,TRBV28,-,TRBJ1-2,TGTGCCAGCAGTTGGGGGGCGCTTGGCGGCTACACCTTC,CASSWGALGGYTF
medium-sized,TRBV28,-,TRBJ1-1,TGTGCCAGCAGTTTAACGAACACTGAAGCTTTCTTT,CASSLTNTEAFF
-,TRBV28,-,TRBJ2-7,TGTGCCAGCAGGCCGAGACAGTTGAGCTCCTACGAGCAGTACTTC,CASRPRQLSSYEQYF
few,TRBV27,-,TRBJ1-6,TGTGCCAGCAGTTTCTCCGGGGGCTCACCCCTCCACTTT,CASSFSGGSPLHF
few,TRBV4-3,-,TRBJ2-7,TGCGCCAGCAGCCCGACGTACCCGGAAACCTACGAGCAGTACTTC,CASSPTYPETYEQYF
few,TRBV29-1,-,TRBJ2-2,TGCAGCGTCCCCAAGGCCGGGGCCCCGAACACCGGGGAGCTGTTTTTT,CSVPKAGAPNTGELFF
few,TRBV6-6,-,TRBJ2-2,TGTGCCAGCCAGAGGGAAACCGGGGAGCTGTTTTTT,CASQRETGELFF